One T cell receptor (beta chain) is described in this entry. Its antigen remains unknown. The protocol was immunoSEQ multiplex PCR, while the TCRdb copy is restricted to in-frame clones and leaves out a portion. Of some 2,500,000 clones in the sample, over 85% are singletons; the top ten hold about 0.38%. The data were obtained in a study of shared clonotypes between healthy human individuals. Study-wide points: Among donors, clonotype sharing was expected to be affected by sequencing depth.

The CDR3 has 16 residues. Germline V CDR1 and CDR2: WNHNN, SYGVQD (reference sequence). After removal of 5 bases from V and 7 bases from J, the junction contained 9 bases not matched to a gene. Material for sequencing was naive CD4+ T cells from PBMCs. Stated subset: CD45RA+ positively selected. The chain employs TRBV10-1 and TRBJ2-1; 12 bases map to TRBD2. This receptor was taken from a man younger than 35 in good health. Some clones in this sample may be carry-over from other donors' samples. The chain's CDR3 is CASSLLAGGRVNEQFF. CDR3 coding DNA: TGCGCCAGCAGTCTACTAGCGGGAGGCCGGGTTAATGAGCAGTTCTTC.